This TCR beta chain derives from a study of T cells in Graves' hyperthyroidism and ophthalmopathy. Study at large: Peripheral blood was taken when the disease was first diagnosed, before any treatment began.

Trimming left V 8 bases short and J 0 bases short, with 12 bases between. The V gene's germline CDR1 is KGHDR and CDR2 SFDVKD. The CDR3 is 15 residues long. Preceding any ophthalmopathy symptoms, the blood sample dates from first hyperthyroidism diagnosis. Amplification targeted TCR beta CDR3 regions from RNA transcripts. HTBI primers were used for first-round RT-PCR of the TCR CDR3. From the multiplex PCR reads, TCRdb called clonotypes with MiXCR, one entry per CDR3 protein. The data show about 720,000 distinct CDR3 sequences, about 17% seen once. In its sample, this clonotype was seen a few times. This chain links TRBV24-1 with TRBJ2-2; D call uncertain. The sequencing sample was made of blood. The origin of this receptor is a woman aged 45 to 65 with Graves' hyperthyroidism that later progressed to Graves' ophthalmopathy. The CDR3 reads CATKAGDANTGELFF. The CDR3 nucleotides read TGTGCCACCAAGGCAGGAGACGCGAACACCGGGGAGCTGTTTTTT.